This is a list of T cell receptor beta chains from one sample in a study of vaccination and CD4 T cells after COVID-19. TCRdb passed the PCR reads through MiXCR, listing each CDR3 protein once. The data show 9,500 to 13,000 distinct CDR3 sequences, about 32% seen once. Antigens of these TCRs are unknown. Sequencing was performed on CD4+ T cells from blood, cultured in vitro. These receptors all come from a human donor in good health. Both conserved end residues are part of each CDR3. Each record gives: J gene, clone size, V gene, CDR3 length, CDR3 protein. Rows give clone size only sometimes, using once, few, many, or a class for an expanded clone.

J gene: TRBJ2-2; clone size: few; V gene: TRBV28; CDR3 length: 14; CDR3 protein: CASTPPDPGGELFF
J gene: TRBJ1-1; clone size: few; V gene: TRBV7-2; CDR3 length: 11; CDR3 protein: CASSPQGRAFF
J gene: TRBJ2-7; clone size: medium-sized; V gene: TRBV6-1; CDR3 length: 16; CDR3 protein: CASASWGGTGGYEQYF
J gene: TRBJ1-1; clone size: -; V gene: TRBV20-1; CDR3 length: 14; CDR3 protein: CSAPLGALNTEAFF
J gene: TRBJ2-2; clone size: once; V gene: TRBV6-5; CDR3 length: 16; CDR3 protein: CASSFRTSGYTGELFF
J gene: TRBJ2-2; clone size: few; V gene: TRBV20-1; CDR3 length: 13; CDR3 protein: CSVRREKSGELFF
J gene: TRBJ2-1; clone size: few; V gene: TRBV15; CDR3 length: 15; CDR3 protein: CATSKLQDNYNEQFF
J gene: TRBJ2-3; clone size: few; V gene: TRBV6-2/TRBV6-3; CDR3 length: 13; CDR3 protein: CAGRLAGRDTQYF
J gene: TRBJ2-1; clone size: few; V gene: TRBV20-1; CDR3 length: 13; CDR3 protein: CSARGYSYNEQFF
J gene: TRBJ2-1; clone size: -; V gene: TRBV11-3; CDR3 length: 18; CDR3 protein: CASSLAQGTSGRVNEQFF
J gene: TRBJ1-2; clone size: few; V gene: TRBV12-3/TRBV12-4; CDR3 length: 12; CDR3 protein: CASSFGGRGYTF
J gene: TRBJ1-5; clone size: medium-sized; V gene: TRBV20-1; CDR3 length: 14; CDR3 protein: CSARRQGGNQPQHF
J gene: -; clone size: few; V gene: TRBV11-2; CDR3 length: 11; CDR3 protein: CASSLAREQYF
J gene: TRBJ2-2; clone size: -; V gene: TRBV28; CDR3 length: 15; CDR3 protein: CASNPRGGPTGELFF
J gene: TRBJ2-5; clone size: few; V gene: TRBV20-1; CDR3 length: 16; CDR3 protein: CSARDASGGTLETQYF
J gene: TRBJ1-1; clone size: -; V gene: TRBV6-2/TRBV6-3; CDR3 length: 11; CDR3 protein: CASRRITEAFF
J gene: TRBJ2-3; clone size: -; V gene: TRBV5-5; CDR3 length: 16; CDR3 protein: CASSLQGLAGADTQYF
J gene: TRBJ1-1; clone size: -; V gene: TRBV20-1; CDR3 length: 13; CDR3 protein: CSARGGTTDVAFF
J gene: TRBJ1-3; clone size: few; V gene: TRBV10-3; CDR3 length: 14; CDR3 protein: CAISATGFGNTIYF
J gene: TRBJ2-1; clone size: -; V gene: TRBV20-1; CDR3 length: 12; CDR3 protein: CRTGSGYNEQFF
J gene: TRBJ2-2; clone size: -; V gene: TRBV12-3/TRBV12-4; CDR3 length: 15; CDR3 protein: CASSLGSVNTGELFF
J gene: TRBJ2-5; clone size: -; V gene: TRBV5-1; CDR3 length: 14; CDR3 protein: CASSLITGQETQYF
J gene: TRBJ1-5; clone size: -; V gene: TRBV5-8; CDR3 length: 17; CDR3 protein: CASSFYETGYSNQPQHF
J gene: TRBJ2-7; clone size: -; V gene: TRBV28; CDR3 length: 14; CDR3 protein: CASTAVGPLGEQYF
J gene: TRBJ2-7; clone size: -; V gene: TRBV6-1; CDR3 length: 13; CDR3 protein: CASSAGVPYEQYF
J gene: TRBJ2-1; clone size: few; V gene: TRBV7-2; CDR3 length: 13; CDR3 protein: CASSLWGGNEQFF
J gene: TRBJ2-7; clone size: medium-sized; V gene: TRBV7-2; CDR3 length: 11; CDR3 protein: CASSLVYEQYF
J gene: TRBJ1-1; clone size: few; V gene: TRBV7-2; CDR3 length: 17; CDR3 protein: CASSLADSLFMNTEAFF
J gene: TRBJ2-7; clone size: once; V gene: TRBV7-2; CDR3 length: 15; CDR3 protein: CASSFGQGRSYEQYF
J gene: TRBJ2-3; clone size: -; V gene: TRBV20-1; CDR3 length: 11; CDR3 protein: CTRRDTDTQYF
J gene: TRBJ2-4; clone size: -; V gene: TRBV11-3; CDR3 length: 13; CDR3 protein: CASSLTQGDIQYF
J gene: TRBJ2-7; clone size: few; V gene: TRBV29-1; CDR3 length: 12; CDR3 protein: CSVRTGPYEQYF
J gene: TRBJ2-5; clone size: -; V gene: TRBV7-9; CDR3 length: 13; CDR3 protein: CASSLGRKETQYF
J gene: TRBJ2-6; clone size: -; V gene: TRBV7-2; CDR3 length: 14; CDR3 protein: CASSLAYGANVLTF
J gene: TRBJ1-2; clone size: few; V gene: TRBV20-1; CDR3 length: 14; CDR3 protein: CSAPSTPGAIGYTF
J gene: TRBJ2-1; clone size: few; V gene: TRBV6-1; CDR3 length: 15; CDR3 protein: CASRSQQTSGNEQFF
J gene: TRBJ2-5; clone size: -; V gene: TRBV7-3; CDR3 length: 14; CDR3 protein: CASSLTAHQETQYF
J gene: TRBJ2-1; clone size: -; V gene: TRBV7-2; CDR3 length: 16; CDR3 protein: CASRFALAGHYNEQFF
J gene: TRBJ2-1; clone size: few; V gene: TRBV27; CDR3 length: 14; CDR3 protein: CASTGGRTYNEQFF
J gene: TRBJ2-7; clone size: few; V gene: TRBV7-9; CDR3 length: 13; CDR3 protein: CASADRGPYEQYF
J gene: TRBJ2-1; clone size: -; V gene: TRBV20-1; CDR3 length: 16; CDR3 protein: CSARDRRAGGGNEQFF
J gene: TRBJ1-6; clone size: -; V gene: TRBV20-1; CDR3 length: 15; CDR3 protein: CSARAMGQDNSPLHF
J gene: TRBJ1-1; clone size: -; V gene: TRBV29-1; CDR3 length: 15; CDR3 protein: CSVEGASRGGTEAFF
J gene: TRBJ2-3; clone size: -; V gene: TRBV7-3; CDR3 length: 18; CDR3 protein: CASSEGLAGGRAADTQYF
J gene: TRBJ1-2; clone size: -; V gene: TRBV6-1; CDR3 length: 13; CDR3 protein: CASSGTAAHGYTF
J gene: TRBJ1-5; clone size: -; V gene: TRBV6-1; CDR3 length: 16; CDR3 protein: CASRRASGTGNQPQHF
J gene: TRBJ2-6; clone size: once; V gene: TRBV7-2; CDR3 length: 14; CDR3 protein: CASSPTNGANVLTF
J gene: TRBJ2-4; clone size: few; V gene: TRBV15; CDR3 length: 15; CDR3 protein: CATSSNREGGNIQYF
J gene: TRBJ1-1; clone size: -; V gene: TRBV6-4; CDR3 length: 13; CDR3 protein: CASSAARDTEAFF
J gene: TRBJ2-1; clone size: -; V gene: TRBV7-2; CDR3 length: 19; CDR3 protein: CASSLLMGSGGSSHNEQFF
J gene: TRBJ2-7; clone size: once; V gene: TRBV29-1; CDR3 length: 12; CDR3 protein: CSGGQEHGEQYF
J gene: TRBJ2-5; clone size: few; V gene: TRBV5-4; CDR3 length: 17; CDR3 protein: CASSSPSSGRARETQYF
J gene: TRBJ2-7; clone size: few; V gene: TRBV7-9; CDR3 length: 15; CDR3 protein: CASSLALRWSHEQYF
J gene: TRBJ1-2; clone size: -; V gene: TRBV5-1; CDR3 length: 16; CDR3 protein: CASSLTGGRNNYGYTF
J gene: TRBJ2-3; clone size: -; V gene: TRBV20-1; CDR3 length: 15; CDR3 protein: CSARVPWGSTDTQYF